One T cell receptor beta chain is described in this entry. Its antigen is not known. Primers for the PCR totalled 60 Vbeta and 13 Jbeta. TCRdb's copy holds only in-frame clones and misses some; the assay was immunoSEQ multiplex PCR. This sample's clone table lists approximately 120,000 clones. The data originate from a study of cytomegalovirus exposure and HLA in healthy donors. Findings of the study overall: Specificity for CMV antigens was confirmed in vitro for a few of the CMV-associated chains. Cytomegalovirus association was assigned to more than 150 TCR beta chains. According to a later analysis, most TCR beta chains associated with CMV appeared HLA-restricted.

Germline CDR1 is SGHAT and CDR2 is FQNNGV. J lost 10 bases, V lost 4 bases, and 14 bases had no gene match. This CDR3 is built from 16 residues. The rearrangement joins TRBV11-2 to TRBJ2-1; 9 nucleotides line up with TRBD2. The sample comprised PBMCs. The sequence was obtained from a man aged 25-45 years in good health and CMV-seronegative. CDR3: CASSSLGGSGSWEQFF. In DNA form, the CDR3 reads TGTGCCAGCAGCTCCCTCGGGGGTAGCGGGAGTTGGGAGCAGTTCTTC.